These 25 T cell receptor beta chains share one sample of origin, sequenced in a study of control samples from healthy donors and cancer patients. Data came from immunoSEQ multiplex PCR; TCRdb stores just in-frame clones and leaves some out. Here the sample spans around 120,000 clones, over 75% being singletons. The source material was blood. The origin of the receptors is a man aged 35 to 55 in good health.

The CDR3 sequence: CSASGGLETQYF. CDR3 sequence (DNA): TGCAGCGCCTCGGGGGGCTTAGAGACCCAGTACTTC. The chain has TRBV29-1 and TRBJ2-5; possible D gene TRBD2, 7 bases. CDR1 and CDR2 from the germline V gene are SQVTM and ANQGSEA. V lost 7 bases to trimming and J lost 4 bases, with 13 bases between them. This CDR3 has 12 amino acids. Full variable domain (missing parts from reference TRBV29-1 and TRBJ2-5): SAVISQKPSRDICQRGTSLTIQCQVDSQVTMMFWYRQQPGQSLTLIATANQGSEATYESGFVIDKFPISRPNLTFSTLTVSNMSPEDSSIYLCSASGGLETQYFGPGTRLLVL.

The DNA of the CDR3 is TGTGCCAGCAGTGAATCAAGTACCAACACCATATATTTT. Amino acids: CASSESSTNTIYF. This rearrangement joins TRBV25-1 to TRBJ1-3; D gene uncertain. The CDR3 contains 13 residues. Germline V gene data show CDR1 as MGHDK and CDR2 as SYGVNS. V gave up 1 base and J gave up 7 bases, with 8 bases separating them.

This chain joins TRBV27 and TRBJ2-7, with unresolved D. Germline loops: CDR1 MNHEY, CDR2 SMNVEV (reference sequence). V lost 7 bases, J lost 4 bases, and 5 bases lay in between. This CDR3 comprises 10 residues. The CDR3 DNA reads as TGTGCCAGCACAGGTTACGAGCAGTACTTC. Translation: CASTGYEQYF.

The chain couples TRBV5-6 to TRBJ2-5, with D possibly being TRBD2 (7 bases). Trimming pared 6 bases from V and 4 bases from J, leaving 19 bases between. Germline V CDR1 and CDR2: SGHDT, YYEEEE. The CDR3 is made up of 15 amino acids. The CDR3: CASIFQGRVGETQYF. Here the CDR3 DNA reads TGTGCCAGCATATTTCAGGGGAGGGTTGGAGAGACCCAGTACTTC.

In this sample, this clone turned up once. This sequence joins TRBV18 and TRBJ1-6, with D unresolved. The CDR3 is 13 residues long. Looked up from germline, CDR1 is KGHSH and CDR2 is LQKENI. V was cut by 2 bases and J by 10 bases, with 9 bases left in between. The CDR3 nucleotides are TGTGCCAGCTCACCAGTAGGTACCTCACCCCTCCACTTT. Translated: CASSPVGTSPLHF.

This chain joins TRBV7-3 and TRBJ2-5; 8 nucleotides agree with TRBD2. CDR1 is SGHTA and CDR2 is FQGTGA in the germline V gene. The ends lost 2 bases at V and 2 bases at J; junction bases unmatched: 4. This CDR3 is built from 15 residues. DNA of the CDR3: TGTGCCAGCAGCTTATATGCGGGGGGACAAGAGACCCAGTACTTC. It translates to CASSLYAGGQETQYF.

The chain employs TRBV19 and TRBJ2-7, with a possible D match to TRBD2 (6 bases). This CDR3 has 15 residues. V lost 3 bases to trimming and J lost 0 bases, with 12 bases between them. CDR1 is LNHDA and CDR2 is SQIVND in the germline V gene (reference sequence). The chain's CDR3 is CASSMGLTSSYEQYF. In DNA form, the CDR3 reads TGTGCCAGTAGTATGGGACTGACGAGCTCCTACGAGCAGTACTTC.

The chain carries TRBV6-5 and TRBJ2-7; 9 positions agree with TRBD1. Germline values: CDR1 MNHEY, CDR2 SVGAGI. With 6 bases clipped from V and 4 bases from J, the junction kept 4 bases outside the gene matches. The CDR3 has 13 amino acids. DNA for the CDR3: TGTGCCAGCAGCGCCGGGACAGGGTACGAGCAGTACTTC. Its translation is CASSAGTGYEQYF.

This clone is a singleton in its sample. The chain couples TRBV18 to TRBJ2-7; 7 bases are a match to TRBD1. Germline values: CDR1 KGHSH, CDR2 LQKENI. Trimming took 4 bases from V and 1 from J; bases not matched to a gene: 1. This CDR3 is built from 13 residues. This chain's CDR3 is CASSLTGSYEQYF. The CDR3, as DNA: TGTGCCAGCTCACTGACAGGGTCCTACGAGCAGTACTTC.

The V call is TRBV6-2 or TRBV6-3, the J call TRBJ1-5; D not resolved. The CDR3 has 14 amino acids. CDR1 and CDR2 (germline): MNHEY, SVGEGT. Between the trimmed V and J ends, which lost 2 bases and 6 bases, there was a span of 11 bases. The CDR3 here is CASSYRAESQPQHF. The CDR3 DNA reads TGTGCCAGCAGTTACAGGGCAGAGTCTCAGCCCCAGCATTTT.

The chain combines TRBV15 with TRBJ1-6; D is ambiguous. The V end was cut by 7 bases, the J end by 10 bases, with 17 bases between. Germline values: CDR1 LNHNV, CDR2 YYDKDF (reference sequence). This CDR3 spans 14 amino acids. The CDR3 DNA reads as TGTGCCACCACCTTAAATCCGGGTAACTCACCCCTCCACTTT. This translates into CATTLNPGNSPLHF.

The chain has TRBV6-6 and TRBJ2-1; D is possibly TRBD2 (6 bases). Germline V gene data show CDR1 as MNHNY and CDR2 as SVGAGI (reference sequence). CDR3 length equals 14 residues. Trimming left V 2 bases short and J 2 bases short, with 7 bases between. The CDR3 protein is CASSYGGTYNEQFF. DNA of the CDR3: TGTGCCAGCAGTTACGGGGGGACCTACAATGAGCAGTTCTTC.

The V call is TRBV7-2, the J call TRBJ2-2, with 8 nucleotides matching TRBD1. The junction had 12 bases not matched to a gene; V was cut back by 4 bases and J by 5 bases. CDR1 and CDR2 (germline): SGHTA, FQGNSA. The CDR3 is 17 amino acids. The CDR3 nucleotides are TGTGCCAGCAGCTCACAGGGTGGGACAGGTCGAACCGGGGAGCTGTTTTTT. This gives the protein CASSSQGGTGRTGELFF. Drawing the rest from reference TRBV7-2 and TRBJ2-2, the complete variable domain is GAGVSQSPSNKVTEKGKDVELRCDPISGHTALYWYRQSLGQGLEFLIYFQGNSAPDKSGLPSDRFSAERTGGSVSTLTIQRTQQEDSAVYLCASSSQGGTGRTGELFFGEGSRLTVL.

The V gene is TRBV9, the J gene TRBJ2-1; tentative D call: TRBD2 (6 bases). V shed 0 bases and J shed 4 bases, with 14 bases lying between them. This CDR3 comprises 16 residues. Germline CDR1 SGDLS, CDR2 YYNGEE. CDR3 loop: CASSVEQTGVYNEQFF. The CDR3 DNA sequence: TGTGCCAGCAGCGTAGAGCAGACGGGGGTTTACAATGAGCAGTTCTTC.

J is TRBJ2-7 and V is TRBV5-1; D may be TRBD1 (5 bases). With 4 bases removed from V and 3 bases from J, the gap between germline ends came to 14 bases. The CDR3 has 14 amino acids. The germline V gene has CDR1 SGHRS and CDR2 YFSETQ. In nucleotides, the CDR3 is TGCGCCAGCAGCCCAACAAGGGGATTCTACGAGCAGTACTTC. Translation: CASSPTRGFYEQYF.

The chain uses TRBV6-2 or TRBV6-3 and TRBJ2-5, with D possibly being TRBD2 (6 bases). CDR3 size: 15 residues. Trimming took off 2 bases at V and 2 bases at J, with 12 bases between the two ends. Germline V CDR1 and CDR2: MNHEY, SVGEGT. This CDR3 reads CASSYTGVGQETQYF. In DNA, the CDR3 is TGTGCCAGCAGTTACACGGGAGTTGGGCAAGAGACCCAGTACTTC.

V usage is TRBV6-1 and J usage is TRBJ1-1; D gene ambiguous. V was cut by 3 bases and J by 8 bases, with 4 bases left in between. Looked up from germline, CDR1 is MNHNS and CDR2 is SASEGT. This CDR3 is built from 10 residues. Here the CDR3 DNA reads TGTGCCAGCAGTGAGGTAGAAGCTTTCTTT. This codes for CASSEVEAFF.

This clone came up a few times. The DNA of the CDR3 is TGTGCCAGCAGCTTGGCGGCGGGCGAGCAGTACTTC. Amino acid sequence: CASSLAAGEQYF. The chain employs TRBV5-4 and TRBJ2-7; D may be TRBD2 (5 bases). Trimming left V 0 bases short and J 6 bases short, with 7 bases between. The germline gives CDR1 SGHNT, CDR2 YYREEE (reference sequence). CDR3 length: 12 residues.

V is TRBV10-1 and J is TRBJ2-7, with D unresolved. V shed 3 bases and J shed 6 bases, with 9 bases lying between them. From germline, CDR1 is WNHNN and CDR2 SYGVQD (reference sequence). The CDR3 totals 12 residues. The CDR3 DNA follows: TGCGCCAGCAGTGAAGGACCGCTCGAGCAGTACTTC. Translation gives CASSEGPLEQYF.

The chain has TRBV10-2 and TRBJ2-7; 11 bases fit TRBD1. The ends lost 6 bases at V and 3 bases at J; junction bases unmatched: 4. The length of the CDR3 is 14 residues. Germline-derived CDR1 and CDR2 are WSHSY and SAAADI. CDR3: CASRGTGGDYEQYF. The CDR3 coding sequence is TGCGCCAGCAGAGGGACAGGGGGGGACTACGAGCAGTACTTC.

Here the CDR3 reads CASSQGLGETQYF. The CDR3 DNA reads TGTGCCAGCAGCCAAGGTCTCGGGGAGACCCAGTACTTC. The genes are TRBV14 and TRBJ2-5, with D hard to call. Per germline, CDR1 SGHDN and CDR2 FVKESK. Trimming shortened V by 1 base and J by 5 bases, and 8 bases separated the two germline ends. The length of the CDR3 is 13 residues. The full variable domain, its missing parts supplied by reference TRBV14 and TRBJ2-5, is EAGVTQFPSHSVIEKGQTVTLRCDPISGHDNLYWYRRVMGKEIKFLLHFVKESKQDESGMPNNRFLAERTGGTYSTLKVQPAELEDSGVYFCASSQGLGETQYFGPGTRLLVL.

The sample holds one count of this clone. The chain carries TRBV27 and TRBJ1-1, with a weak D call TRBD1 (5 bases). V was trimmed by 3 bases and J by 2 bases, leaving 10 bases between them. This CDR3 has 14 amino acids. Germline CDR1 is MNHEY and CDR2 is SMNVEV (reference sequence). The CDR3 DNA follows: TGTGCCAGCAGTTTTTTGCGGACAAACACTGAAGCTTTCTTT. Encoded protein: CASSFLRTNTEAFF.

This chain's CDR3 is CAWSVTRGDYEQYF. CDR3 nucleotides: TGTGCCTGGAGTGTAACCCGAGGGGACTACGAGCAGTACTTC. V usage is TRBV30 and J usage is TRBJ2-7; D is tentatively TRBD1 or TRBD2 (5 bases each). CDR3 size: 14 residues. Trimming cost V 0 bases and J 3 bases, with 12 bases left between them. The germline V gene has CDR1 GTSNPN and CDR2 SVGIG (reference sequence).

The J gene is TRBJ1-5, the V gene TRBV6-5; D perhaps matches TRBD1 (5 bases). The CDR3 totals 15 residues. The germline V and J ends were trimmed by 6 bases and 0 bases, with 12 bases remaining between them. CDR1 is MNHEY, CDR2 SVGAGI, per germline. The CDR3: CASRRDFYSNQPQHF. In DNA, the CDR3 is TGTGCCAGCAGGCGGGACTTCTATAGCAATCAGCCCCAGCATTTT.

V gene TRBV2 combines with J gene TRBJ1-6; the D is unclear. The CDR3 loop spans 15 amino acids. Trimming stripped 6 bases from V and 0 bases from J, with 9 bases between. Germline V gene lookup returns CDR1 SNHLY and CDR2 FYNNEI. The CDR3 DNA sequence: TGTGCCAGCAGAGGAGAGAGCTCCTATAATTCACCCCTCCACTTT. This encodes CASRGESSYNSPLHF.